This is a list of T cell receptor beta chains from one sample in a study of shared clonotypes between healthy human individuals. Generated by immunoSEQ multiplex PCR, the TCRdb table keeps only in-frame clones and is missing some. The table lists fewer than 1.6 million clones, about 98.5% of them singletons. Sample: naive CD4+ T cells sorted from blood. These receptors were obtained from a man aged 25 to 40 in good health. CDR3s include the opening cysteine and the closing phenylalanine or tryptophan. The D gene is left open where the match is weak. A clone size is listed for some rows: how often the clone was seen (once, few, many), or a class if it is expanded.

D gene: NA; J gene: TRBJ1-2; V gene: TRBV29-1; clone size: once; CDR3 DNA: TGCAGCGTTTTAGGGGAAGATGGCTACACCTTC; CDR3 protein: CSVLGEDGYTF
D gene: NA; J gene: TRBJ2-7; V gene: TRBV10-1; clone size: NA; CDR3 DNA: TGCGCCAGCAGTGACCTAGCTTCGTCGTACGAGCAGTACTTC; CDR3 protein: CASSDLASSYEQYF
D gene: NA; J gene: TRBJ1-5; V gene: TRBV28; clone size: NA; CDR3 DNA: TGTGCCAGCAATGATATAGGGGGAAGCAATCAGCCCCAGCATTTT; CDR3 protein: CASNDIGGSNQPQHF
D gene: TRBD2; J gene: TRBJ2-3; V gene: TRBV5-1; clone size: NA; CDR3 DNA: TGCGCCAGCAGCTTTACGGCTCAGCGGGAGGGCGCAGATACGCAGTATTTT; CDR3 protein: CASSFTAQREGADTQYF
D gene: NA; J gene: TRBJ2-5; V gene: TRBV7-9; clone size: NA; CDR3 DNA: TGTGCCAGCAGACTGCCCCTCTCTTATGGGGACGGGATTAAAGAGACCCAGTACTTC; CDR3 protein: CASRLPLSYGDGIKETQYF
D gene: NA; J gene: TRBJ1-2; V gene: TRBV18; clone size: NA; CDR3 DNA: TGTGCCAGCTCACCACCAGGATATGGCTACACCTTC; CDR3 protein: CASSPPGYGYTF
D gene: NA; J gene: TRBJ2-1; V gene: TRBV7-9; clone size: once; CDR3 DNA: TGTGCCAGCAGTGACTGGCTGGATTCCTACAATGAGCAGTTCTTC; CDR3 protein: CASSDWLDSYNEQFF
D gene: NA; J gene: TRBJ1-5; V gene: TRBV15; clone size: NA; CDR3 DNA: TGTGCCACCAGCAGAGATTGGGCCGGGAGGAGCAATCAGCCCCAGCATTTT; CDR3 protein: CATSRDWAGRSNQPQHF
D gene: NA; J gene: TRBJ2-3; V gene: TRBV21-1; clone size: NA; CDR3 DNA: TGTGCCAGCAGCAAAGCGGGGGGGCCAGCCTTCACAGATACGCAGTATTTT; CDR3 protein: CASSKAGGPAFTDTQYF
D gene: NA; J gene: TRBJ1-2; V gene: TRBV6-1; clone size: NA; CDR3 DNA: TGTGCCAGCACGCGGACAGAGAACTATGGCTACACCTTC; CDR3 protein: CASTRTENYGYTF
D gene: TRBD1; J gene: TRBJ2-1; V gene: TRBV9; clone size: NA; CDR3 DNA: TGTGCCAGCAGCGCTACAGGGGGCTCCTACAATGAGCAGTTCTTC; CDR3 protein: CASSATGGSYNEQFF
D gene: NA; J gene: TRBJ2-1; V gene: TRBV5-5; clone size: NA; CDR3 DNA: TGTGCCAGCAGCTTCCCGGGAGCACTCTACAATGAGCAGTTCTTC; CDR3 protein: CASSFPGALYNEQFF
D gene: NA; J gene: TRBJ2-1; V gene: TRBV11-1; clone size: once; CDR3 DNA: TGTGCCAGCAGCTTGACGTTATCGGCGCAGTTCTTC; CDR3 protein: CASSLTLSAQFF
D gene: NA; J gene: TRBJ2-7; V gene: TRBV2; clone size: NA; CDR3 DNA: TGTGCCAGCAGTAGTCCGGGGCAGCAAGCCTACGAGCAGTACTTC; CDR3 protein: CASSSPGQQAYEQYF
D gene: NA; J gene: TRBJ2-7; V gene: TRBV7-2; clone size: NA; CDR3 DNA: TGTGCCAGCAGCCGTAGCGGATGGAGCTCCTACGAGCAGTACTTC; CDR3 protein: CASSRSGWSSYEQYF
D gene: TRBD1; J gene: TRBJ2-5; V gene: TRBV9; clone size: NA; CDR3 DNA: TGTGCCAGCAGCGTAGACCCCTTACAGGGGGTTAAGGAGACCCAGTACTTC; CDR3 protein: CASSVDPLQGVKETQYF
D gene: NA; J gene: TRBJ2-1; V gene: TRBV6-5; clone size: NA; CDR3 DNA: TGTGCCAGCAGCTTCGGCATCGTCTACAATGAGCAGTTCTTC; CDR3 protein: CASSFGIVYNEQFF
D gene: NA; J gene: TRBJ1-2; V gene: TRBV27; clone size: NA; CDR3 DNA: TGTGCCAGCAGTTTAGGAGGGACCAGCGGCTACACCTTC; CDR3 protein: CASSLGGTSGYTF
D gene: TRBD1; J gene: TRBJ2-6; V gene: TRBV5-1; clone size: NA; CDR3 DNA: TGCGCCAGCAGCTTGACCCAGGACAGGGCAAGAGGATCTGGGGCCAACGTCCTGACTTTC; CDR3 protein: CASSLTQDRARGSGANVLTF
D gene: NA; J gene: TRBJ2-5; V gene: TRBV6-1; clone size: NA; CDR3 DNA: TGTGCCAGCAGTGTTACCTGGGAAGAGACCCAGTACTTC; CDR3 protein: CASSVTWEETQYF
D gene: NA; J gene: TRBJ1-1; V gene: TRBV15; clone size: NA; CDR3 DNA: TGTGCCACATATAATTTGGACACTGAAGCTTTCTTT; CDR3 protein: CATYNLDTEAFF
D gene: NA; J gene: TRBJ2-4; V gene: TRBV4-1; clone size: NA; CDR3 DNA: TGCGCCAGCAGAGAGGGTATAGCCAAAAACATTCAGTACTTC; CDR3 protein: CASREGIAKNIQYF
D gene: NA; J gene: TRBJ2-7; V gene: TRBV28; clone size: NA; CDR3 DNA: TGTGCCAGCAGCTTGGTGAATGAGCAGTACTTC; CDR3 protein: CASSLVNEQYF
D gene: NA; J gene: TRBJ1-1; V gene: TRBV5-1; clone size: NA; CDR3 DNA: TGCGCCAGCAGCCGCACACGAGACACTGAAGCTTTCTTT; CDR3 protein: CASSRTRDTEAFF
D gene: NA; J gene: TRBJ2-7; V gene: TRBV27; clone size: NA; CDR3 DNA: TGTGCCAGCAGCTTTCCCCCCAGGTATCACGAGCAGTACTTC; CDR3 protein: CASSFPPRYHEQYF
D gene: TRBD1; J gene: TRBJ2-5; V gene: TRBV5-4; clone size: NA; CDR3 DNA: TGTGCCAGCAGCTTGAAAGAGGGGGCACAAGAGACCCAGTACTTC; CDR3 protein: CASSLKEGAQETQYF
D gene: NA; J gene: TRBJ2-7; V gene: TRBV6-5; clone size: NA; CDR3 DNA: TGTGCTACCTGCGCGGCGGGGAGAACCTACGAGCAGTACTTC; CDR3 protein: CATCAAGRTYEQYF
D gene: NA; J gene: TRBJ2-5; V gene: TRBV15; clone size: NA; CDR3 DNA: TGTGCCACCAGCATACCGTCGGAGACCCAGTACTTC; CDR3 protein: CATSIPSETQYF
D gene: TRBD1; J gene: TRBJ2-7; V gene: TRBV6-6; clone size: NA; CDR3 DNA: TGTGCCAGCAACGGGACAGGGGGCCTCTCCTACGAGCAGTACTTC; CDR3 protein: CASNGTGGLSYEQYF
D gene: NA; J gene: TRBJ1-2; V gene: TRBV28; clone size: NA; CDR3 DNA: TGTGCCAGCAGTTTAAGATCGCGGTACTATGGCTACACCTTC; CDR3 protein: CASSLRSRYYGYTF
D gene: TRBD2; J gene: TRBJ2-2; V gene: TRBV29-1; clone size: NA; CDR3 DNA: TGCAGCGGGACGCTAGCGGGAGTGACCGGGGAGCTGTTTTTT; CDR3 protein: CSGTLAGVTGELFF
D gene: NA; J gene: TRBJ2-1; V gene: TRBV5-4; clone size: NA; CDR3 DNA: TGTGCCAGCACCTCTTTCCTGGCGGACTACAATGAGCAGTTCTTC; CDR3 protein: CASTSFLADYNEQFF
D gene: TRBD2; J gene: TRBJ2-1; V gene: TRBV27; clone size: NA; CDR3 DNA: TGTGCCAGCAGTCCGGGACTAGCGGGAAAGGGCTCCTACAATGAGCAGTTCTTC; CDR3 protein: CASSPGLAGKGSYNEQFF
D gene: NA; J gene: TRBJ2-1; V gene: TRBV28; clone size: NA; CDR3 DNA: TGTGCCAGCAGTTTACCCGGCCTTCAGCAGTTCTTC; CDR3 protein: CASSLPGLQQFF
D gene: NA; J gene: TRBJ2-7; V gene: TRBV7-6; clone size: NA; CDR3 DNA: TGTGCCAGCAGCTCCCAGGCCGGGACCGAGAGCTCCTACGAGCAGTACTTC; CDR3 protein: CASSSQAGTESSYEQYF
D gene: NA; J gene: TRBJ1-2; V gene: TRBV28; clone size: NA; CDR3 DNA: TGTGCCAGCAGTTTGATAGGGACTCGTGGCTACACCTTC; CDR3 protein: CASSLIGTRGYTF
D gene: NA; J gene: TRBJ1-4; V gene: TRBV5-1; clone size: NA; CDR3 DNA: TGCGCCAGCAGCTTGTTGGCGGGACAAATTGAAAAACTGTTTTTT; CDR3 protein: CASSLLAGQIEKLFF
D gene: NA; J gene: TRBJ2-1; V gene: TRBV6-5; clone size: NA; CDR3 DNA: TGTGCCAGCAGTTACACCATAAGCGATGAGCAGTTCTTC; CDR3 protein: CASSYTISDEQFF
D gene: NA; J gene: TRBJ1-4; V gene: TRBV2; clone size: once; CDR3 DNA: TGTGCCACACAACGGCGGGGCAGGTTTGAAAAACTGTTTTTT; CDR3 protein: CATQRRGRFEKLFF
D gene: NA; J gene: TRBJ2-1; V gene: TRBV5-1; clone size: NA; CDR3 DNA: TGCGCCAGCAGCTTTGGGACTCCACCTATGAATGAGCAGTTCTTC; CDR3 protein: CASSFGTPPMNEQFF
D gene: TRBD1; J gene: TRBJ2-5; V gene: TRBV7-2; clone size: NA; CDR3 DNA: TGTGCCAGCAGCCGCCGTGGGGACAGGGAAGAGACCCAGTACTTC; CDR3 protein: CASSRRGDREETQYF
D gene: TRBD2; J gene: TRBJ2-5; V gene: TRBV6-1; clone size: NA; CDR3 DNA: TGTGCCAGCGGGAGGGTATGGGGAGAGACCCAGTACTTC; CDR3 protein: CASGRVWGETQYF
D gene: NA; J gene: TRBJ1-2; V gene: TRBV28; clone size: NA; CDR3 DNA: TGTGCCACCTTCCCGGGGCAGGGAAGTGCCTATGGCTACACCTTC; CDR3 protein: CATFPGQGSAYGYTF
D gene: TRBD1; J gene: TRBJ1-5; V gene: TRBV18; clone size: NA; CDR3 DNA: TGTGCCAGCTCACCACCGGGACAGGGGGCCCATAGCAATCAGCCCCAGCATTTT; CDR3 protein: CASSPPGQGAHSNQPQHF
D gene: NA; J gene: TRBJ1-1; V gene: TRBV7-2; clone size: NA; CDR3 DNA: TGTGCCAGCAGCTTAGCGGGGATGAACACTGAAGCTTTCTTT; CDR3 protein: CASSLAGMNTEAFF